A selection of T cell receptor beta chains follows, all from one sample in a study of monozygotic twins with inflammatory bowel disease. TCRdb reprocessed the 5' RACE reads; each CDR3 protein has one entry and no DNA is given. Its clone listing holds fewer than 450,000 distinct CDR3 sequences. Sequencing was carried out using blood. These receptors were collected from a human donor with ulcerative colitis or Crohn's disease, or a healthy co-twin of an affected twin (not recorded which). The CDR3 runs from the conserved cysteine through the conserved F or W. Fields, in order: V gene, J gene, CDR3 protein.

>TRBV4-2|TRBJ1-2
CATQGAQSGHYGYTF
>TRBV7-6|TRBJ1-1
CASSLSKTGNTEAFF
>TRBV5-1|TRBJ2-5
CASSLDERGGSETQYF
>TRBV20-1|TRBJ2-7
CSARDVRVGGDRGLYEQYF
>TRBV24-1|TRBJ2-5
CATSDSGQGAETQYF
>TRBV15|TRBJ1-1
CATSRDRGPGGTEAYF
>TRBV7-9|TRBJ1-1
CASSLGTLNTGAFF
>TRBV12-3/TRBV12-4|TRBJ2-3
CASSWTGGRTDTQYF
>TRBV10-3|TRBJ2-5
CAAGPRVETQYF
>TRBV7-2|TRBJ2-5
CASSLNGRELQETQYF
>TRBV12-3/TRBV12-4|TRBJ1-1
CASSKEARTEAFF
>TRBV5-1|TRBJ2-2
CASSRDRAQGELFF
>TRBV5-5|TRBJ2-3
CASSLAIRSSTDTQYF
>TRBV10-3|TRBJ2-2
CAISGGSNPGVPNTGELFF
>TRBV19|TRBJ1-1
CASSPIDREDEAFF
>TRBV4-1|TRBJ2-1
CASSQDATSGGAWEQFF
>TRBV5-1|TRBJ2-2
CASSDRITTGELFF
>TRBV12-3/TRBV12-4|TRBJ2-1
CASRRRLNSGGEQFF
>TRBV20-1|TRBJ1-2
CSAPLRGDYGYTF
>TRBV12-3/TRBV12-4|TRBJ1-5
CASRMRRGEGPQHF
>TRBV20-1|TRBJ1-4
CSVWRVGEKLFF
>TRBV4-1|TRBJ2-5
CASSQDHGTGGRETQYF
>TRBV20-1|TRBJ1-3
CSAVTGYSGNTIYF
>TRBV6-2/TRBV6-3|TRBJ1-1
CASSYPTWWALNTEAFF
>TRBV28|TRBJ2-3
CAIGTLTLGTQYF
>TRBV3-1|TRBJ1-5
CASSQGAYNQPQHF
>TRBV5-1|TRBJ2-6
CASSPERGGISGANVLTF
>TRBV6-5|TRBJ1-6
CASSYGLLPTGGLSPLHF
>TRBV11-2|TRBJ2-2
CASSLEQLTGELFF
>TRBV12-3/TRBV12-4|TRBJ2-3
CASSPVAGGPTDTQYF
>TRBV20-1|TRBJ2-4
CSARQGGSKNIQYF
>TRBV6-1|TRBJ2-3
CASTAGLGGLRTDTQYF
>TRBV6-5|TRBJ2-2
CASSYPGDRGREELFF
>TRBV5-5|TRBJ2-3
CASSPLRAGGKDTQYF
>TRBV4-2|TRBJ2-2
CASSQDQGARSGELFF
>TRBV13|TRBJ1-5
CASSLGQGVNQPQHF
>TRBV5-1|TRBJ2-1
CASSLGQGPYNEQFF
>TRBV28|TRBJ2-7
CASTPGTASYEQYF
>TRBV5-1|TRBJ2-3
CASSLMLRGVSDTQYF